These 18 T cell receptor beta chains originate from one sample sequenced in a study of T cell changes during pregnancy in multiple sclerosis. Clones were sequenced by immunoSEQ multiplex PCR, and TCRdb holds only the in-frame ones, with some missing. Seen here are 40,000 to 60,000 clones, about nine tenths observed once, and the top ten hold under 1.5%. The sample here was peripheral blood, taken in the first trimester of pregnancy. These receptor sequences come from a female donor in good health, enrolled as a control in a pregnancy study.

J is TRBJ2-1 and V is TRBV27; TRBD2 is a possible D gene (5 bases). From germline, CDR1 is MNHEY and CDR2 SMNVEV (reference sequence). V was trimmed by 8 bases and J by 9 bases, leaving 17 bases between them. The CDR3 spans 13 residues. CDR3 residues: CASQPVVRGEQFF. DNA of the CDR3: TGTGCCAGCCAACCGGTAGTACGGGGTGAGCAGTTCTTC.

The chain joins TRBV4-2 to TRBJ2-2, with 8 bases that match TRBD2. Germline V gene sequence: CDR1 LGHNA, CDR2 YNFKEQ. J lost 1 base, V lost 0 bases, and 1 base had no gene match. This CDR3 region has 16 residues. The CDR3 loop reads CASSQDLAGNTGELFF. In nucleotides, the CDR3 is TGTGCCAGCAGCCAAGATCTAGCGGGGAACACCGGGGAGCTGTTTTTT.

The rearrangement joins TRBV10-3 to TRBJ2-3, with TRBD1 matching 9 bases. Germline CDR1 and CDR2: ENHRY and SYGVKD. The CDR3 is 15 residues long. V shed 4 bases and J 2 bases; nucleotides not matched to a gene: 4. The CDR3 region is CAISGRDRVTDTQYF. The CDR3 nucleotides are TGTGCCATCAGTGGCCGGGACAGGGTCACAGATACGCAGTATTTT.

The V call is TRBV9, the J call TRBJ1-5; a weak D match, TRBD1 (6 bases). CDR1 is SGDLS and CDR2 is YYNGEE in the germline V gene. Trimming shortened V by 0 bases and J by 7 bases, and 14 bases separated the two germline ends. The length of the CDR3 is 15 residues. In DNA form, the CDR3 reads TGTGCCAGCAGCGTAGAGGGGGAAAGTCTACAGCCCCAGCATTTT. It codes for CASSVEGESLQPQHF.

V gene TRBV5-1 combines with J gene TRBJ2-1, with TRBD2 matching over 8 bases. The V gene end was trimmed by 0 bases and the J gene end by 4 bases; junction bases not matched to a gene: 3. The CDR3 covers 15 residues. Germline V gene data show CDR1 as SGHRS and CDR2 as YFSETQ. This CDR3 is CASSLAGGEYNEQFF. Written as DNA, the CDR3 is TGCGCCAGCAGCTTGGCGGGGGGGGAATACAATGAGCAGTTCTTC.

The chain recombines TRBV29-1 with TRBJ2-7, with 11 nucleotides matching TRBD2. The CDR3 consists of 13 residues. The V gene end was trimmed by 7 bases and the J gene end by 5 bases; junction bases not matched to a gene: 7. The V gene's germline CDR1 is SQVTM and CDR2 ANQGSEA. In nucleotides, the CDR3 is TGCAGCGGGACACTAGCGGGAGTAAACGAGCAGTACTTC. Protein: CSGTLAGVNEQYF.

The V and J genes are TRBV11-3 and TRBJ2-4; TRBD2 matches at 14 bases. CDR3 length: 16 residues. V dropped 1 base and J dropped 8; count of bases not matched to a gene: 4. Germline values: CDR1 SGHNT, CDR2 YENEEA. The CDR3 DNA follows: TGTGCCAGCAGCTTAGGAGGGACTAGCGGGAGTTACATTCAGTACTTC. It yields the protein CASSLGGTSGSYIQYF.

This clone was observed a single time. The V and J genes are TRBV5-4 and TRBJ2-6; D uncertain. This CDR3 spans 16 amino acids. Germline CDR1 and CDR2: SGHNT and YYREEE (reference sequence). Trimming left V 0 bases short and J 1 base short, with 8 bases between. As DNA, the CDR3 is TGTGCCAGCAGCTTGGCGAGGAGATCTGGGGCCAACGTCCTGACTTTC. Its translation: CASSLARRSGANVLTF.

The chain couples TRBV28 to TRBJ1-4, with TRBD1 as a possible D gene (6 bases). Trimming removed 4 bases at V and 7 bases at J, with 22 bases between. The CDR3 is 17 amino acids. The germline V gene has CDR1 MDHEN and CDR2 SYDVKM. The CDR3 protein is CASSSTYSQGETEKLFF. Here the CDR3 DNA reads TGTGCCAGCAGTTCTACTTATTCACAGGGTGAGACTGAAAAACTGTTTTTT.

This clone appeared once. The chain carries TRBV19 and TRBJ2-7; D possibly corresponds to TRBD2 (5 bases). Germline V gene lookup returns CDR1 LNHDA and CDR2 SQIVND (reference sequence). This CDR3 spans 12 amino acids. Trimming stripped 0 bases from V and 7 bases from J, with 7 bases between. The CDR3 region has the DNA TGTGCCAGTAGTATAGATCGGGGAGAGCAGTACTTC. This gives the protein CASSIDRGEQYF.

The V call is TRBV5-6, the J call TRBJ2-2, with TRBD1 matching 9 bases. Germline loops: CDR1 SGHDT, CDR2 YYEEEE. Germline trimming cut 3 bases from V and 5 bases from J; bases unmatched to any gene: 5. The CDR3 is made up of 15 amino acids. The CDR3 DNA follows: TGTGCCAGCAGCTGGGGGACAGGGACTACCGGGGAGCTGTTTTTT. Protein: CASSWGTGTTGELFF.

The chain carries TRBV4-2 and TRBJ2-3; TRBD2 matches at 9 bases. Germline CDR1 LGHNA, CDR2 YNFKEQ. The CDR3 extends over 16 amino acids. The V gene end was trimmed by 2 bases and the J gene end by 4 bases; junction bases not matched to a gene: 7. The CDR3 sequence is CASSQTAGGRADTQYF. The CDR3 DNA reads TGTGCCAGCAGCCAAACGGCGGGGGGGCGCGCAGATACGCAGTATTTT.

The gene calls are TRBV6-1 and TRBJ1-4; TRBD1 might be the D (5 bases). V was trimmed by 0 bases and J by 0 bases, leaving 8 bases between them. The CDR3 contains 16 residues. Germline CDR1 MNHNS, CDR2 SASEGT. CDR3 coding DNA: TGTGCCAGCAGTGAAGCGGGGCTTGCAACTAATGAAAAACTGTTTTTT. Translation: CASSEAGLATNEKLFF.

The chain carries TRBV11-2 and TRBJ1-2, with no clear D. The CDR3 totals 14 residues. V was clipped by 0 bases and J by 7 bases, with 12 bases between them. In germline, CDR1 is SGHAT, CDR2 FQNNGV. Here the CDR3 reads CASSLEGGRGGYTF. The DNA of the CDR3 is TGTGCCAGCAGCTTAGAGGGAGGGCGGGGTGGCTACACCTTC.

The rearrangement links TRBV6-4 to TRBJ2-1; D not resolved. Trimming shortened V by 3 bases and J by 0 bases, and 9 bases separated the two germline ends. CDR1 is MRHNA, CDR2 SNTAGT, per germline. CDR3 length: 15 residues. CDR3 DNA: TGTGCCAGCAGTGAGGCAGCTAGCTCCTACAATGAGCAGTTCTTC. It encodes CASSEAASSYNEQFF.

The J gene is TRBJ1-2, the V gene TRBV7-8, with 9 bases lining up with TRBD1. Germline V gene lookup returns CDR1 SGHVS and CDR2 FQNEAQ. This CDR3 is 15 amino acids long. J was trimmed by 4 bases and V by 5 bases; bases with no gene match: 8. The DNA for the CDR3 is TGTGCCAGCAGCCCCCAGGGACAGGGCCTCTATGGCTACACCTTC. It specifies CASSPQGQGLYGYTF.

V gene TRBV27 combines with J gene TRBJ1-1, with 7 bases aligning to TRBD1. Losses at the gene ends were 5 bases for V and 3 bases for J; bases not matched to a gene: 9. Germline assignment: CDR1 MNHEY and CDR2 SMNVEV (reference sequence). CDR3 size: 15 residues. CDR3 amino acids: CASSLGPGQHTEAFF. In DNA, the CDR3 is TGTGCCAGCAGTCTGGGACCGGGACAGCACACTGAAGCTTTCTTT.

J is TRBJ2-7 and V is TRBV4-3, with 8 bases that match TRBD2. The germline CDR1 and CDR2 sequences are LGHNA and YSLEER. This CDR3 region has 17 residues. The junction had 13 bases not matched to a gene; V was cut back by 1 base and J by 5 bases. In DNA, the CDR3 is TGCGCCAGCAGCCAAGTCGGACCCCAGCGGGAGCTCGACGAGCAGTACTTC. It specifies CASSQVGPQRELDEQYF.